This TCR beta chain was identified during a study of blood T cell repertoires in COVID-19 (dated by TCRdb to 2018 to 2021). The study in broad terms: Collaborator samples came from the United States, Italy and Spain and covered acute and convalescent phases of COVID-19. Where available, HLA class I and class II types were taken from metadata supplied by the sample provider and were not determined by assay-based typing. The repertoires were released in a freely available public database intended as a resource for research on the immune response to SARS-CoV-2. The sample metadata nearly always contained a de-identified subject ID, COVID-19 status, age in years and sex. The samples were drawn from two sources: the first 160 participants of the ongoing ImmuneRACE study, and 1,000 to 1,500 subjects contributed by 6 global collaborators. The prospective study material was composed of cDNA or gDNA derived from T cells, B-cell-depleted T cells, or PBMCs. The dataset comprised deeply sampled blood TCRbeta repertoires from subjects exposed to, actively infected with, or recovered from COVID-19.

The immunoSEQ Assay, a bias-controlled multiplex PCR, was used to amplify TCRbeta CDR3 regions from genomic DNA. As for the authors' bioinformatics: Within the assay, amplification of reference gene primers was used to estimate how many nucleated cells each sample contained. Sequence reads were collapsed and filtered to measure the absolute abundance of every unique TCRbeta CDR3 rearrangement. For each sample, productive Simpson clonality was calculated by taking the square root of Simpson's diversity index across productive rearrangements. Sourced from immuneACCESS, this table was stored by TCRdb with only in-frame sequences that have V and J called. A share of the clones is absent; for the studies checked, an unresolved V gene accounts for under half, and the remainder has no known explanation. The V and J calls and clone size come from that table; D and trimming were worked out from the DNA. The sample data list over 200,000 clones, and 85% to 90% of these were observed just once. Less than 3.5% of the sample comes from the top ten.

The full study reports these points: The quantity of clinical and demographic metadata differed by source and by participant and was supplied without curation.

One collaborating source in Seattle enrolled patients during active infection and followed them longitudinally through the course of disease. Each collaborating institution followed its own protocols to collect whole blood in K2EDTA tubes. Collaborator samples were shipped for TCRbeta analysis as frozen whole blood, isolated PBMCs, or DNA extracted from either sample type. Concerning this clone itself: Its binding antigen is unknown. One base away there is no much larger clone; base qualities are not given.

V was cut back by 6 bases and J by 2 bases, leaving a gap of 11 bases between them. For CDR1 and CDR2, the germline V gene lists MDHEN and SYDVKM. From its cysteine to its phenylalanine, the CDR3 spans 13 amino acids. Solely the CDR3 DNA is kept, with 39 bases framed from the first base. The sequenced sample was peripheral blood. The clonotype comes from a man aged 25-45 years with COVID-19, enrolled during active disease. The chain couples TRBV28 to TRBJ2-7, with a tentative D gene TRBD1 over 5 matching bases. The CDR3: CASRMDTTYEQYF. The nucleotides are TGTGCCAGCAGAATGGACACAACCTACGAGCAGTACTTC.